This entry describes one T cell receptor (beta chain). The data originate from a study of blood T cell repertoires in COVID-19. The CDR3 totals 15 residues. In germline, CDR1 is KGHSH, CDR2 LQKENI. With 0 bases clipped from V and 4 bases from J, the junction kept 2 bases outside the gene matches. The method was immunoSEQ multiplex PCR; TCRdb's version includes in-frame clones alone and lacks a portion of them. The sample contains under 200,000 clones, approximately 88% of which appear only once. The V call is TRBV18, the J call TRBJ2-7, with 11 bases that match TRBD1. The sequenced sample was peripheral blood. This receptor was obtained from a man aged 18 to 30 with active or convalescent COVID-19. The CDR3 DNA follows: TGTGCCAGCTCACCACCGGGACAGGGGGGTTACGAGCAGTACTTC. Protein: CASSPPGQGGYEQYF.